A single sample is the source of the 30 T cell receptor beta chains below, sequenced in a study of T cell responses to AZD1222 COVID-19 vaccine. This table comes from immunoSEQ multiplex PCR, and its TCRdb copy is limited to in-frame clones, with some not included. Of approximately 110,000 clones listed, around 94% were seen once; the top ten hold around 2%. Source: peripheral blood, taken on day 0 of AZD1222 vaccination. These receptors all come from an adult in good health.

In DNA, the CDR3 is TGCGCCAGCAGCCCGACCTGGGGCAGGGGCCGGGGGAATGAGCAGTTCTTC. Its translation: CASSPTWGRGRGNEQFF. The chain carries TRBV4-3 and TRBJ2-1; TRBD1 or TRBD2 may be the D gene (6 bases each). The V end was cut by 4 bases, the J end by 7 bases, with 23 bases between. Per the germline V gene, CDR1 is LGHNA and CDR2 is YSLEER. CDR3 length equals 17 residues.

This clone was seen once. The rearrangement uses TRBV4-1 and TRBJ2-1; D call uncertain. CDR1 and CDR2 from the germline V gene are MGHRA and YSYEKL. The CDR3 spans 18 residues. V was trimmed by 1 base and J by 0 bases, leaving 16 bases between them. The CDR3 nucleotides are TGCGCCAGCAGCCAAGTGGATATGGGGATACGCTCCTACAATGAGCAGTTCTTC. This gives the protein CASSQVDMGIRSYNEQFF.

The V gene is TRBV7-9, the J gene TRBJ2-1, with unresolved D. Per the germline V gene, CDR1 is SEHNR and CDR2 is FQNEAQ (reference sequence). The CDR3 extends over 15 amino acids. With 5 bases removed from V and 0 bases from J, the gap between germline ends came to 11 bases. CDR3 DNA sequence: TGTGCCAGCAGCCCGGAGATACCCTCCTACAATGAGCAGTTCTTC. This translates into CASSPEIPSYNEQFF. Combining the CDR3 with reference TRBV7-9 and TRBJ2-1 gives the whole variable domain DTGVSQNPRHKITKRGQNVTFRCDPISEHNRLYWYRQTLGQGPEFLTYFQNEAQLEKSRLLSDRFSAERPKGSFSTLEIQRTEQGDSAMYLCASSPEIPSYNEQFFGPGTRLTVL.

The V and J genes are TRBV2 and TRBJ1-2; D perhaps matches TRBD1 (5 bases). V was pared by 4 bases and J by 4 bases, with 16 bases between. This CDR3 contains 15 residues. CDR1 is SNHLY and CDR2 is FYNNEI in the germline V gene. The CDR3 DNA reads TGTGCCAGCAGTGGAACCGGGACCGTTGTCTATGGCTACACCTTC. It yields the protein CASSGTGTVVYGYTF.

The J gene is TRBJ2-3, the V gene TRBV15; tentatively, D is TRBD1 (6 bases). Germline loops: CDR1 LNHNV, CDR2 YYDKDF (reference sequence). V was trimmed by 5 bases and J by 0 bases, leaving 12 bases between them. The length of the CDR3 is 15 residues. The CDR3 nucleotides are TGTGCCACCAGCCCAGGACAGTTTAGCACAGATACGCAGTATTTT. As protein: CATSPGQFSTDTQYF.

V and J are TRBV19 and TRBJ2-3; 10 bases are a match to TRBD2. There are 17 residues in the CDR3. The ends lost 3 bases at V and 1 base at J; junction bases unmatched: 7. CDR1 and CDR2 (germline): LNHDA, SQIVND (reference sequence). CDR3 sequence reads: CASSMRASGRGTDTQYF. CDR3 sequence (DNA): TGTGCCAGTAGTATGCGGGCTAGCGGGAGAGGCACAGATACGCAGTATTTT.

The chain couples TRBV11-2 to TRBJ1-1; no reliable D call. This CDR3 is built from 11 residues. Trimming pared 1 base from V and 11 bases from J, leaving 8 bases between. The V gene's germline CDR1 is SGHAT and CDR2 FQNNGV. This CDR3 reads CASSLGGAAFF. DNA of the CDR3: TGTGCCAGCAGCTTAGGTGGAGCGGCTTTCTTT.

The chain employs TRBV4-1 and TRBJ2-3; the match to TRBD2 covers 12 bases. V shed 4 bases and J 2 bases; nucleotides not matched to a gene: 4. CDR1 is MGHRA, CDR2 YSYEKL, per germline. The CDR3 is 16 residues long. CDR3 amino acids: CASSPGTSGLTDTQYF. The CDR3 DNA sequence: TGCGCCAGCAGCCCCGGGACTAGCGGGCTCACAGATACGCAGTATTTT.

The CDR3 spells CASTATMGSNQPQHF. The CDR3 nucleotides read TGTGCCAGCACCGCGACTATGGGGAGCAATCAGCCCCAGCATTTT. The chain is built from TRBV2 and TRBJ1-5, with D unclear. Germline CDR1 reads SNHLY; CDR2 reads FYNNEI. The V end lost 7 bases, the J end lost 1 base, and 14 bases lay between the germline ends. The CDR3 runs 15 residues.

This clone was detected only once. V is TRBV5-1 and J is TRBJ1-3; no firm D call. V was pared by 4 bases and J by 7 bases, with 12 bases between. Germline-derived CDR1 and CDR2 are SGHRS and YFSETQ. The CDR3 spans 13 residues. CDR3 amino acids: CASSIGHENTIYF. The CDR3 coding sequence is TGCGCCAGCAGCATTGGCCACGAGAACACCATATATTTT.

The rearrangement links TRBV7-9 to TRBJ1-2; D gene uncertain. The CDR3 loop spans 13 amino acids. The V and J ends lost 6 bases and 5 bases respectively, with 13 bases between them. The germline V gene has CDR1 SEHNR and CDR2 FQNEAQ (reference sequence). This CDR3 reads CASRLDTAYGYTF. The CDR3, as DNA: TGTGCCAGCAGACTAGATACAGCTTATGGCTACACCTTC.

The V and J genes are TRBV10-2 and TRBJ1-1; D gene uncertain. The CDR3 runs to 13 residues. Germline CDR1 is WSHSY and CDR2 is SAAADI. V shed 8 bases and J shed 2 bases, with 12 bases lying between them. CDR3 residues: CASSKTTNTEAFF. The CDR3 DNA reads as TGCGCCAGCTCGAAGACAACAAACACTGAAGCTTTCTTT.

The chain has TRBV19 and TRBJ2-1, with 7 bases identical to TRBD1. Trimming at V came to 4 bases and at J to 6 bases, leaving 9 bases not matched to a gene. Per germline, CDR1 LNHDA and CDR2 SQIVND (reference sequence). The length of the CDR3 is 15 residues. The CDR3 bases are TGTGCCAGTAGTACCGGACAGGCGCCCGGCAATGAGCAGTTCTTC. As protein: CASSTGQAPGNEQFF.

The chain carries TRBV14 and TRBJ1-1, with unresolved D. Trimming stripped 4 bases from V and 3 bases from J, with 12 bases between. Germline V gene lookup returns CDR1 SGHDN and CDR2 FVKESK. The CDR3 extends over 14 amino acids. CDR3 region: CASSPQNQHTEAFF. In DNA form, the CDR3 reads TGTGCCAGCAGCCCCCAGAACCAACACACTGAAGCTTTCTTT.

This chain links TRBV13 with TRBJ1-2; no clear D gene. Germline CDR1 reads PRHDT; CDR2 reads FYEKMQ (reference sequence). The CDR3 has 14 amino acids. V lost 5 bases and J lost 2, with 12 bases in between. In DNA form, the CDR3 reads TGTGCCAGCAGCCCTGGGCGATCCAACTATGGCTACACCTTC. The encoded protein is CASSPGRSNYGYTF.

The V call is TRBV27, the J call TRBJ1-6; D remains ambiguous. CDR1 and CDR2 from the germline V gene are MNHEY and SMNVEV (reference sequence). CDR3 size: 13 residues. Trimming pared 4 bases from V and 13 bases from J, leaving 14 bases between. The chain's CDR3 is CASSSYSMGPLHF. CDR3 sequence (DNA): TGTGCCAGCAGTTCCTACTCAATGGGGCCCCTCCACTTT.

The CDR3 region is CASRHGTGTNYGYTF. The CDR3 DNA is TGTGCCAGCAGACATGGGACAGGTACTAACTATGGCTACACCTTC. The chain has TRBV5-4 and TRBJ1-2; TRBD1 aligns across 8 bases. The CDR3 sequence is 15 residues long. With V trimmed by 5 bases and J by 0 bases, 6 bases remained unmatched. CDR1 and CDR2 from the germline V gene are SGHNT and YYREEE (reference sequence).

This chain joins TRBV2 and TRBJ1-5; D is perhaps TRBD1 (5 bases). The CDR3 loop spans 15 amino acids. With 3 bases removed from V and 0 bases from J, the gap between germline ends came to 9 bases. Germline CDR1 reads SNHLY; CDR2 reads FYNNEI. CDR3 nucleotides: TGTGCCAGCAGTGAGGGTCAGGGTAGCAATCAGCCCCAGCATTTT. Translated, it gives CASSEGQGSNQPQHF.

V usage is TRBV7-3 and J usage is TRBJ2-1, with D perhaps TRBD2 (5 bases). Germline lookup yields CDR1 SGHTA and CDR2 FQGTGA. This CDR3 is 13 amino acids long. Trimming pared 3 bases from V and 6 bases from J, leaving 9 bases between. The CDR3 loop reads CASSFSDSNEQFF. As DNA, the CDR3 is TGTGCCAGCAGCTTCTCGGACTCCAATGAGCAGTTCTTC.

The rearrangement joins TRBV6-5 to TRBJ2-7; 7 bases align to TRBD1. After removal of 8 bases from V and 3 bases from J, the junction contained 13 bases not matched to a gene. Germline CDR1 reads MNHEY; CDR2 reads SVGAGI. This CDR3 has 15 residues. The CDR3 loop reads CASLSPGTVNYEQYF. The CDR3 nucleotides read TGTGCCAGCCTAAGTCCGGGGACAGTAAACTACGAGCAGTACTTC.

The chain joins TRBV4-1 to TRBJ1-4; perhaps TRBD1 as D (5 bases). The germline CDR1 and CDR2 sequences are MGHRA and YSYEKL. The CDR3 has 13 residues. V dropped 8 bases and J dropped 0 bases, with 7 bases sitting between them. Written as DNA, the CDR3 is TGCGCCAGCGGGGGGGCAACTAATGAAAAACTGTTTTTT. Translation gives CASGGATNEKLFF.

V usage is TRBV4-1 and J usage is TRBJ1-2, with a weak D call TRBD1 (5 bases). Trimming pared 0 bases from V and 8 bases from J, leaving 19 bases between. The germline CDR1 and CDR2 sequences are MGHRA and YSYEKL. The CDR3 is made up of 16 amino acids. CDR3 region: CASSQDWRQGSYGYTF. CDR3 sequence (DNA): TGCGCCAGCAGCCAAGATTGGCGGCAGGGTTCTTACGGCTACACCTTC.

V and J are TRBV11-3 and TRBJ1-6, with TRBD1 matching over 10 bases. The V segment lost 5 bases and the J segment 8 bases; nucleotides outside the gene matches: 9. Germline CDR1 reads SGHNT; CDR2 reads YENEEA. The CDR3 spans 16 residues. The CDR3 protein is CASSRFAGTGDSPLHF. CDR3 DNA sequence: TGTGCCAGCAGCCGATTCGCGGGGACAGGGGATTCACCCCTCCACTTT.

This clone showed up just a few times. This sequence joins TRBV15 and TRBJ2-6, with D perhaps matching TRBD2 (6 bases). CDR3 size: 19 residues. Between the trimmed V and J ends, which lost 3 bases and 0 bases, there was a span of 18 bases. Germline CDR1 is LNHNV and CDR2 is YYDKDF (reference sequence). This CDR3 reads CATSSPGVSGYSGANVLTF. DNA of the CDR3: TGTGCCACCAGCAGCCCTGGGGTTAGCGGCTACTCTGGGGCCAACGTCCTGACTTTC.

The chain links TRBV7-2 to TRBJ1-2; no definite D call. Germline CDR1 reads SGHTA; CDR2 reads FQGNSA. Trimming shortened V by 1 base and J by 8 bases, and 8 bases separated the two germline ends. The CDR3 has 12 residues. CDR3 bases: TGTGCCAGCAGCTTAGGGGGATACGGCTACACCTTC. This translates into CASSLGGYGYTF. The complete variable domain, with remaining parts taken from reference TRBV7-2 and TRBJ1-2, reads GAGVSQSPSNKVTEKGKDVELRCDPISGHTALYWYRQSLGQGLEFLIYFQGNSAPDKSGLPSDRFSAERTGGSVSTLTIQRTQQEDSAVYLCASSLGGYGYTFGSGTRLTVV.

This clone was seen just once. V and J are TRBV19 and TRBJ2-1; 12 positions match TRBD2. The V gene end was trimmed by 1 base and the J gene end by 13 bases; junction bases not matched to a gene: 2. The CDR3 spans 13 residues. Germline V CDR1 and CDR2: LNHDA, SQIVND (reference sequence). The CDR3 region is CASSIGLAGDQFF. The CDR3 DNA reads as TGTGCCAGTAGTATAGGACTAGCGGGGGACCAGTTCTTC.

The V call is TRBV7-9, the J call TRBJ1-6, with unresolved D. The CDR3 contains 12 residues. The V end was cut by 5 bases, the J end by 7 bases, with 6 bases between. Germline V gene sequence: CDR1 SEHNR, CDR2 FQNEAQ (reference sequence). CDR3 DNA: TGTGCCAGCAGCGAGAGGAATTCACCCCTCCACTTT. Amino acid sequence: CASSERNSPLHF.

The CDR3 sequence: CASSLGGTANTEAFF. CDR3 DNA sequence: TGTGCCAGCAGCTTAGGGGGGACAGCGAACACTGAAGCTTTCTTT. The V call is TRBV7-6, the J call TRBJ1-1, with 7 nucleotides matching TRBD1. The CDR3 has 15 residues. V dropped 1 base and J dropped 1; count of bases not matched to a gene: 3. Germline V gives CDR1 SGHVS, CDR2 FNYEAQ. Variable domain in full (rest from reference TRBV7-6 and TRBJ1-1): GAGVSQSPRYKVTKRGQDVALRCDPISGHVSLYWYRQALGQGPEFLTYFNYEAQQDKSGLPNDRFSAERPEGSISTLTIQRTEQRDSAMYRCASSLGGTANTEAFFGQGTRLTVV.

This chain uses TRBV6-5 with TRBJ2-1; D may match TRBD1 or TRBD2 (5 bases each). V lost 6 bases, J lost 7 bases, and 16 bases lay in between. The CDR3 spans 14 residues. Germline V gene lookup returns CDR1 MNHEY and CDR2 SVGAGI. The CDR3 here is CASSPSGATNEQFF. The CDR3 region has the DNA TGTGCCAGCAGCCCCTCCGGGGCCACGAATGAGCAGTTCTTC.

The chain combines TRBV11-3 with TRBJ1-1; 7 bases are shared with TRBD1. The CDR3 totals 14 residues. CDR1 SGHNT and CDR2 YENEEA come from the germline V gene. V was clipped by 5 bases and J by 0 bases; unmatched bases: 3. The CDR3 DNA reads as TGTGCCAGCAGCGGGGACAGACTGAACACTGAAGCTTTCTTT. Residues: CASSGDRLNTEAFF.